This TCR beta chain appears in the sequencing data of a study of T cells after yellow fever vaccination. TCRdb reprocessed the 5' RACE reads via MiXCR and lists one record per CDR3 protein. The data show a few hundred thousand distinct CDR3 sequences, roughly 20% seen once. The V and J ends lost 0 bases and 8 bases respectively, with 19 bases between them. The CDR3 loop spans 16 amino acids. Germline values: CDR1 LGHNA, CDR2 YSLEER. Sequencing was performed on PBMCs, taken before the yellow fever booster vaccination. This TCR was recovered from a man younger than 35 who received the YFV17D yellow fever vaccine. The chain employs TRBV4-3 and TRBJ1-2; D gene unclear. CDR3 DNA: TGCGCCAGCAGCCAAGACTACAAACAGCTCCGAAGCGGCTACACCTTC. It specifies CASSQDYKQLRSGYTF.